This T cell receptor (beta chain) appears in the sequencing data of a study of human T cells and chemical hapten exposure. Study-wide background: TCR yields per sample varied, mainly owing to small pooled library volume differences.

From whole blood left unfractionated, total RNA was extracted. Germline CDR1 reads SQVTM; CDR2 reads ANQGSEA. V was pared by 7 bases and J by 6 bases, with 13 bases between. The CDR3 extends over 12 amino acids. Regarding this clonotype: Its cognate antigen is unknown.

It was the library that attached unique molecular identifiers to individual cDNA molecules. In the source study's methods: Sample TCR counts, which ranged from about 23,224 to 690,600, had a median of 95,638. TCRdb fed the reads into MiXCR, producing one record per CDR3 protein. The V and J calls come from TCRdb's annotation, not from the publication. The sample includes about 120,000 distinct CDR3 sequences, around 8.5% seen only once; the top ten take 1.2% to 1.5%. Regarding the study as a whole: No change in TCRs above 1 in 1000 frequency was produced by DPC sensitization.

This TCR was recovered from a human donor in good health. Some clones in this sample may be carry-over from other donors' samples. The J gene is TRBJ2-1, the V gene TRBV29-1; D gene uncertain. The sample comprised whole blood. The CDR3 sequence is CSALSRINEQFF. CDR3 bases: TGCAGCGCCCTGAGTCGTATCAATGAGCAGTTCTTC.